This T cell receptor beta chain comes out of a study of graft-versus-host responses after intestinal transplantation. Study-wide results and caveats: Patients who carried graft-donor T cell macrochimerism also had high graft-versus-host to host-versus-graft clonal ratios in their allografts.

Trimming took 5 bases from V and 5 from J, leaving 12 bases between them. This CDR3 comprises 14 residues. Looked up from germline, CDR1 is SNHLY and CDR2 is FYNNEI. As regards this clone: What it binds is unknown.

Method: immunoSEQ multiplex PCR; TCRdb's copy keeps in-frame clones and lacks some. The table lists some 130,000 clones, over 80% of them singletons. The input for sequencing was unstimulated CD4+ T cells sorted from spleen or lymph node cells, taken before intestinal transplant. The sequence was collected from a human donor who received an intestinal transplant. The chain couples TRBV2 to TRBJ1-4, with D perhaps matching TRBD1 (5 bases). CDR3 bases: TGTGCCAGCAGTCCCGTGGGGGGAAATGAAAAACTGTTTTTT. It encodes CASSPVGGNEKLFF.